This entry concerns a single TCR beta chain. In TCRdb, the RT-PCR reads were re-called with MiXCR into one record per CDR3 protein. The sample holds about 680,000 distinct CDR3 sequences, approximately 14% seen once. This receptor was identified in a female donor in good health, serving as a healthy control. Sequences were obtained from memory CD4+ T cells from blood.

The CDR3 loop reads CASRSGAAPSYGYTF. CDR3 DNA sequence: TGTGCCAGCAGATCGGGGGCCGCACCTTCCTATGGCTACACCTTC. The chain carries TRBV5-6 and TRBJ1-2; tentative D call: TRBD1 (6 bases). Germline-derived CDR1 and CDR2 are SGHDT and YYEEEE. The CDR3 has 15 amino acids. V was cut by 5 bases and J by 4 bases, with 18 bases left in between.